This TCR beta chain was sequenced in a study of OX40 agonist ivuxolimab in advanced cancers. Study information: As their treatment, patients were administered ivuxolimab, an agonistic anti-OX40 (CD134) antibody.

The table came from immunoSEQ multiplex PCR; TCRdb's copy has only in-frame clones and leaves some out. Altogether 25,000 to 30,000 clones are present, about 87% being singletons, with the ten largest covering around 21%. The cohort excluded patients with autoimmune disease history or systemic immunosuppression. Germline lookup yields CDR1 MDHEN and CDR2 SYDVKM. The J segment lost 2 bases and the V segment lost 4 bases, leaving 8 bases of the junction unmatched. CDR3 size: 15 residues. The starting material was CD4+ or CD8+ T cells sorted from blood, obtained in a trial of the OX40 agonist ivuxolimab. This clonotype originated in an adult with an advanced solid tumor such as melanoma, head and neck, liver or kidney cancer. This chain links TRBV28 with TRBJ2-7; TRBD1 matches at 7 bases. The CDR3 reads CASSSETGATYEQYF. Here the CDR3 DNA reads TGTGCCAGCAGTTCCGAAACAGGGGCCACCTACGAGCAGTACTTC.